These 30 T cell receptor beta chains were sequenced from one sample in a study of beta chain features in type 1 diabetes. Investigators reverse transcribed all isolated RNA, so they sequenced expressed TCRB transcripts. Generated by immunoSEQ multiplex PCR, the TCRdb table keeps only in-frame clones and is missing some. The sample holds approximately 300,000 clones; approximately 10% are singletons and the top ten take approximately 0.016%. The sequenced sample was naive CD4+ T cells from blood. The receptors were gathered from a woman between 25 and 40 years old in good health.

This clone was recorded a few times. The CDR3 reads CAWNPGLAGGPRNEQFF. In DNA form, the CDR3 reads TGTGCCTGGAACCCGGGACTAGCGGGAGGGCCGCGCAATGAGCAGTTCTTC. This chain links TRBV30 with TRBJ2-1; 16 bases line up with TRBD2. The CDR3 covers 17 residues. Germline V lookup: CDR1 GTSNPN, CDR2 SVGIG (reference sequence). V lost 4 bases and J lost 6; bases outside the gene matches: 9.

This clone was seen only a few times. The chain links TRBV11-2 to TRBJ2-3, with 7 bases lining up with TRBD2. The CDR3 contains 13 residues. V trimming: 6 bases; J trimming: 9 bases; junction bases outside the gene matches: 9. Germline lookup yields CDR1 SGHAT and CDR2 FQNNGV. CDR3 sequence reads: CASRPTLASTQYF. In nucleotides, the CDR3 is TGTGCCAGCAGACCCACACTAGCGTCCACGCAGTATTTT.

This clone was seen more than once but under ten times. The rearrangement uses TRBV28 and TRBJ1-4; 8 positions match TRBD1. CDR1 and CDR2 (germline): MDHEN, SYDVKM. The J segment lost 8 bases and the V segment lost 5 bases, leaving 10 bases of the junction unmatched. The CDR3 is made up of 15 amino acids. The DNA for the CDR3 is TGTGCCAGCAGTATTGACAGGGGAACTGTAGAAAAACTGTTTTTT. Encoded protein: CASSIDRGTVEKLFF.

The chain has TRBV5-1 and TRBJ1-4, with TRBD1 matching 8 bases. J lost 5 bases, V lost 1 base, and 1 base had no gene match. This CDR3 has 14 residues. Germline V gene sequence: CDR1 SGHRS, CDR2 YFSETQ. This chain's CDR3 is CASSLQGANEKLFF. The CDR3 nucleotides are TGCGCCAGCAGCTTGCAGGGGGCGAATGAAAAACTGTTTTTT.

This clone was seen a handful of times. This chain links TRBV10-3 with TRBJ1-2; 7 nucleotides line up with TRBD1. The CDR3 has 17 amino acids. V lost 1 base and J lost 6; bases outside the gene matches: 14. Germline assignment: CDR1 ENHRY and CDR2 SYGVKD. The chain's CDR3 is CAISEFGTALTRDGYTF. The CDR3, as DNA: TGTGCCATCAGTGAGTTCGGGACAGCCCTTACAAGAGATGGCTACACCTTC.

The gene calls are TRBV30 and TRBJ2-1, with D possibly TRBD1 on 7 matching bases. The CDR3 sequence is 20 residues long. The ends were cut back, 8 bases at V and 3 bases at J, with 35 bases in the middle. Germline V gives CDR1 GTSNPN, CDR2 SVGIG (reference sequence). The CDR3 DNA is TGTGCCATGAGGCGATTCGCGGGACAGTCACCGGATCCGGGCTACAATGAGCAGTTCTTC. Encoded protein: CAMRRFAGQSPDPGYNEQFF.

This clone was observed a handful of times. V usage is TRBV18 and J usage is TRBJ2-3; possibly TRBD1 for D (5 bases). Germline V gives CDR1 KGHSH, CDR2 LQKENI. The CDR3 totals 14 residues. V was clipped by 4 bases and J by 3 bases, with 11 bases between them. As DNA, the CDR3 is TGTGCCAGCTCACTCTCGACAGCTACAGATACGCAGTATTTT. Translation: CASSLSTATDTQYF.

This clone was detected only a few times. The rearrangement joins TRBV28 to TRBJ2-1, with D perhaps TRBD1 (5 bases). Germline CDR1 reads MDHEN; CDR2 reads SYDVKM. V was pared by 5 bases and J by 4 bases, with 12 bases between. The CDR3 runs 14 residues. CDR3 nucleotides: TGTGCCAGCAGTCCAAATGACAGTTACAATGAGCAGTTCTTC. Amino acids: CASSPNDSYNEQFF. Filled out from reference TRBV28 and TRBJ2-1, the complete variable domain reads DVKVTQSSRYLVKRTGEKVFLECVQDMDHENMFWYRQDPGLGLRLIYFSYDVKMKEKGDIPEGYSVSREKKERFSLILESASTNQTSMYLCASSPNDSYNEQFFGPGTRLTVL.

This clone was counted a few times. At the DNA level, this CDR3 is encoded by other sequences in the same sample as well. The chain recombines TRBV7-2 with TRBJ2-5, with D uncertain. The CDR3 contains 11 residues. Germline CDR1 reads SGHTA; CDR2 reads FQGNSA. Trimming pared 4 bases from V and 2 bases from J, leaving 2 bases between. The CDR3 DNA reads TGTGCCAGCAGCTCTCAAGAGACCCAGTACTTC. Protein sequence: CASSSQETQYF.

CDR3 DNA: TGTGCCAGCAGTGTCGCCGGGACTAGCGGGGCGGGGACGCAGTATTTT. Translating it yields CASSVAGTSGAGTQYF. The chain is built from TRBV6-1 and TRBJ2-3; 13 bases line up with TRBD2. This CDR3 is 16 amino acids long. Germline loops: CDR1 MNHNS, CDR2 SASEGT. The V segment lost 4 bases and the J segment 9 bases; nucleotides outside the gene matches: 10.

CDR3 DNA sequence: TGTGCCAGCAGACCCGACAGGGGACCACCCAATGAGCAGTTCTTC. Translated: CASRPDRGPPNEQFF. This chain uses TRBV6-5 with TRBJ2-1; TRBD1 agrees at 8 bases. CDR3 length: 15 amino acids. The trim removed 6 bases at V and 6 bases at J, leaving 10 bases unmatched. Per germline, CDR1 MNHEY and CDR2 SVGAGI.

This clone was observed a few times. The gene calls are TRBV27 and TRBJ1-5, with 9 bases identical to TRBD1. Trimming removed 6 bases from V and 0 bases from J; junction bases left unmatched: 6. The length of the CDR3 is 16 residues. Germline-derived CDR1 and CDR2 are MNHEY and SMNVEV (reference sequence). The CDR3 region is CASSLGTGNSNQPQHF. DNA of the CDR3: TGTGCCAGCAGCTTGGGGACAGGGAATAGCAATCAGCCCCAGCATTTT.

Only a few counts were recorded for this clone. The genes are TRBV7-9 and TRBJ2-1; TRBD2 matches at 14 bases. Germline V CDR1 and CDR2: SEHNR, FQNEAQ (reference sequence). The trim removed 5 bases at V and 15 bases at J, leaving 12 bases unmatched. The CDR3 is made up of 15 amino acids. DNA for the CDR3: TGTGCCAGCAGCCCAACCCTGGGACTAGCGGGAGACCTGTTCTTC. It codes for CASSPTLGLAGDLFF.

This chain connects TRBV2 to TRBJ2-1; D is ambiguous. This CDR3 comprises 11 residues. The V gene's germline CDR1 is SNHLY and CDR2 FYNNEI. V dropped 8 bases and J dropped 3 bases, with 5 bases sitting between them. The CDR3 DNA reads TGTGCCAGCGCAGGCTACAATGAGCAGTTCTTC. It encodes CASAGYNEQFF.

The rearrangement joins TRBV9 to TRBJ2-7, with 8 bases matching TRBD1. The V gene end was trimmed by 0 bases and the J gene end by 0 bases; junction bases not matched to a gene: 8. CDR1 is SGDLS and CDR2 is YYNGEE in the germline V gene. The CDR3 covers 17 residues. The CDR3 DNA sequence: TGTGCCAGCAGCGTAGCCCCCGACAGGGGTCCCTCCTACGAGCAGTACTTC. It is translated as CASSVAPDRGPSYEQYF. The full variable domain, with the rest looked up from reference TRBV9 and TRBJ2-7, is DSGVTQTPKHLITATGQRVTLRCSPRSGDLSVYWYQQSLDQGLQFLIQYYNGEERAKGNILERFSAQQFPDLHSELNLSSLELGDSALYFCASSVAPDRGPSYEQYFGPGTRLTVT.

CDR3: CASSVVGHQPQHF. Here the CDR3 DNA reads TGTGCCAGCAGTGTGGTGGGGCATCAGCCCCAGCATTTT. The chain uses TRBV28 and TRBJ1-5; tentative D call: TRBD1 (5 bases). The CDR3 loop spans 13 amino acids. Germline-derived CDR1 and CDR2 are MDHEN and SYDVKM. Trimming removed 5 bases at V and 5 bases at J, with 10 bases between.

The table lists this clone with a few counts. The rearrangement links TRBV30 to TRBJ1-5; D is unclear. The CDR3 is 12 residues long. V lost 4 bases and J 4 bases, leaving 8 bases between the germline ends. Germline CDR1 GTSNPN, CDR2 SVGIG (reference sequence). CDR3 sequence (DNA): TGTGCCTGGACAAGAGGAAATCAGCCCCAGCATTTT. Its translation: CAWTRGNQPQHF.

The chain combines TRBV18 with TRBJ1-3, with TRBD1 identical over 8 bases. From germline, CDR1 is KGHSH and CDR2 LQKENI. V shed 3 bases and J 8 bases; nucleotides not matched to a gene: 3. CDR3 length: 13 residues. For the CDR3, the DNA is TGTGCCAGCTCACCTGGACAGGGCGACACCATATATTTT. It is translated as CASSPGQGDTIYF.

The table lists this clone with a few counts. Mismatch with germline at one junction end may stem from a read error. The CDR3 bases are TGTGCTAGCAGCCTCGGACTAGCGGGAGGCGAGCAGTTCTTC. It specifies CASSLGLAGGEQFF. The chain combines TRBV7-7 with TRBJ2-1; 14 bases map to TRBD2. CDR1 is SSHAT, CDR2 FNYEAQ, per germline (reference sequence). The CDR3 contains 14 residues.

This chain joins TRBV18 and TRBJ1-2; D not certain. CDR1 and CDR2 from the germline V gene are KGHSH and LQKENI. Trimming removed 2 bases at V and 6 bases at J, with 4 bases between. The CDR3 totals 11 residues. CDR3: CASSPTDGYTF. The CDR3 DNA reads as TGTGCCAGCTCACCAACGGATGGCTACACCTTC. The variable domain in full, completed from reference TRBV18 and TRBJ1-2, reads NAGVMQNPRHLVRRRGQEARLRCSPMKGHSHVYWYRQLPEEGLKFMVYLQKENIIDESGMPKERFSAEFPKEGPSILRIQQVVRGDSAAYFCASSPTDGYTFGSGTRLTVV.

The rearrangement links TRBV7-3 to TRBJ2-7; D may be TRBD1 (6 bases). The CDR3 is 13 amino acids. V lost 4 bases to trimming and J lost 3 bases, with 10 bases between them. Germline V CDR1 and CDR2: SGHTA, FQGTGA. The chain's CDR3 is CASSSGENYEQYF. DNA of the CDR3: TGTGCCAGCAGCTCAGGGGAGAACTACGAGCAGTACTTC.

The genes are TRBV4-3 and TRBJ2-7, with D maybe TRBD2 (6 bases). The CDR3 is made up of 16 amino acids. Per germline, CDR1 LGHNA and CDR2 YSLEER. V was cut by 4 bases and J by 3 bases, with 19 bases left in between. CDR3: CASSRGYRDSRYEQYF. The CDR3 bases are TGCGCCAGCAGCCGGGGCTACCGGGACTCCCGCTACGAGCAGTACTTC.

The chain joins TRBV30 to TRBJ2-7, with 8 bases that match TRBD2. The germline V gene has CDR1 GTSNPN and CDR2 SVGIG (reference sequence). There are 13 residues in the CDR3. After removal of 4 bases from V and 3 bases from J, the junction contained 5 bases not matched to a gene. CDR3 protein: CAWTAGGGYEQYF. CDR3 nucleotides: TGTGCCTGGACGGCCGGGGGGGGCTACGAGCAGTACTTC.

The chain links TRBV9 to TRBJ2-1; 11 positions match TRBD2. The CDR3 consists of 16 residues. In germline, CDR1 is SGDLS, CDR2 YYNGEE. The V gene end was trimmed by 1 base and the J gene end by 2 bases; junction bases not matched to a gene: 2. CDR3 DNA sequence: TGTGCCAGCAGCGTATTAGCGGGAGGGACCTACAATGAGCAGTTCTTC. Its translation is CASSVLAGGTYNEQFF.

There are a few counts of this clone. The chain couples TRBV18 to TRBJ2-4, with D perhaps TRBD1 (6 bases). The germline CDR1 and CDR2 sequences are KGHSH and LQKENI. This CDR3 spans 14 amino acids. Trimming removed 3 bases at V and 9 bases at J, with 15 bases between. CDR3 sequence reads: CASSPGTTTGIQYF. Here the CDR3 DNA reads TGTGCCAGCTCACCCGGGACAACGACGGGCATTCAGTACTTC.

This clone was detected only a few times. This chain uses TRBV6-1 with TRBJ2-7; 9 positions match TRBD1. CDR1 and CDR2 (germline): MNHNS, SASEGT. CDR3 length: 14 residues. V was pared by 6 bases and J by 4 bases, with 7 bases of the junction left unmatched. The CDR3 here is CASRDPGQGYEQYF. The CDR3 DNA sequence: TGTGCCAGCAGAGACCCGGGACAGGGTTACGAGCAGTACTTC.

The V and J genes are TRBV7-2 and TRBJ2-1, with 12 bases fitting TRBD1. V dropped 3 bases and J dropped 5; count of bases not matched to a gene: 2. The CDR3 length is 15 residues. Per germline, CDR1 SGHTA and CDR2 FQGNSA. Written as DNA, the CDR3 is TGTGCCAGCAGCTTTAGGGACAGGGGGCACAATGAGCAGTTCTTC. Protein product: CASSFRDRGHNEQFF.

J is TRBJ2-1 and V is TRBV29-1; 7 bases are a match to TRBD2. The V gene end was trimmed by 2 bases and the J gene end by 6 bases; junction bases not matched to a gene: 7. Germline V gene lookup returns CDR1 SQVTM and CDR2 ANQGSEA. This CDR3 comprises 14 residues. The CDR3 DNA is TGCAGCGTTGAACGGCGGCGGGGGATCAATGAGCAGTTCTTC. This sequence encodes CSVERRRGINEQFF.

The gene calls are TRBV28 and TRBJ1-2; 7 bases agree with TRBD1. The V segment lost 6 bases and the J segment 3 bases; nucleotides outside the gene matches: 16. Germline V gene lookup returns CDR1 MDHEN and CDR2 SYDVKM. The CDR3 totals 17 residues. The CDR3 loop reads CASSLGGRGMVDYGYTF. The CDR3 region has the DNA TGTGCCAGCAGCCTGGGCGGCAGGGGGATGGTGGACTATGGCTACACCTTC.

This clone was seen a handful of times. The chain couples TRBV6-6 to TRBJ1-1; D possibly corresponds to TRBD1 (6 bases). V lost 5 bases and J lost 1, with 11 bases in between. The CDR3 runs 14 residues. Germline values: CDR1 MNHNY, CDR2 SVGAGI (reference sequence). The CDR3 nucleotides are TGTGCCAGCAGTCCCAGGACAGCGAACACTGAAGCTTTCTTT. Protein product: CASSPRTANTEAFF.